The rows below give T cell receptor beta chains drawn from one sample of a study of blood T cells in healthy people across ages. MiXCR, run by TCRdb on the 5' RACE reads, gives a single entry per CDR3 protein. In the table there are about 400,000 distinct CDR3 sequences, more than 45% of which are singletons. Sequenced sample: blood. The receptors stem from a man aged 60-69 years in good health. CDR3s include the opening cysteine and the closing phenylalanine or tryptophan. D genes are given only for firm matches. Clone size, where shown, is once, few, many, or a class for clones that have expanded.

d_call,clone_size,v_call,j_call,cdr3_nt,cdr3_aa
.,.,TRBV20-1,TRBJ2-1,TGCAGTACTAGAGATAGGTCGGGGGGCGCAAGCTCCTACAATGAGCAGTTCTTC,CSTRDRSGGASSYNEQFF
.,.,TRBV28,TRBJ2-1,TGTGCCAGCAGCATTACTAGGGCCGGTGAGCAGTTCTTC,CASSITRAGEQFF
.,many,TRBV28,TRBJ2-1,TGTGCCAGCAGCGCGTCGGCGGACTACAATGAGCAGTTCTTC,CASSASADYNEQFF
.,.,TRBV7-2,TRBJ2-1,TGTGCCAGCAGCTTAGCGGGCAGGGATATTGGTGAGCAGTTCTTC,CASSLAGRDIGEQFF
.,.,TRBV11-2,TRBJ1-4,TGTGCCAGCAGGTCAGAGGGGCTCTCTAATGAAAAACTGTTTTTT,CASRSEGLSNEKLFF
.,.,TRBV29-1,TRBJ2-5,TGCAGCGTTGAAGACCTCCGGGCGGAGACCCAGTACTTC,CSVEDLRAETQYF
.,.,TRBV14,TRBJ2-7,TGTGCCAGCAGCCCCCTGGGGGGCATCTACAGTGAGCAGTACTTC,CASSPLGGIYSEQYF
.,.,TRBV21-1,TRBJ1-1,TGTGCCAGCAGCATGTGGGACCCTATGAACACTGAAGCTTTCTTT,CASSMWDPMNTEAFF
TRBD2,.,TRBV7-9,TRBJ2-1,TGTGCCAGCAGCTCCACTAGCGGGAGGGCCCTAGGGCTTGGAACCGATGAGCAGTTCTTC,CASSSTSGRALGLGTDEQFF
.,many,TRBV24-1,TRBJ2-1,TGTGCCACCAGTGAGTCCAGGTCCGGTGAGCAGTTCTTC,CATSESRSGEQFF
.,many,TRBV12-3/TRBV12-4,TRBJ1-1,TGTGCCAGCAATGAACAGGGATTGGACACTGAAGCTTTCTTT,CASNEQGLDTEAFF
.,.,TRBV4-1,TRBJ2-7,TGCGCCAGCAGCCAAGAGAGACAGAGCTCCTACGAGCAGTACTTC,CASSQERQSSYEQYF
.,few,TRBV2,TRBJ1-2,TGTGCCAGCAGTAACCTCAGGGACGGCTACACCTTC,CASSNLRDGYTF
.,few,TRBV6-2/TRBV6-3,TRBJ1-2,TGTGCCAGCAGCCAGATAAGGGGTGGCTACACCTTC,CASSQIRGGYTF
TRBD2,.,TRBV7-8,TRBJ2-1,TGTGCCAGCACCTATGGAGGTTCTAGCGGGAACTTCAATGAGCAGTTCTTC,CASTYGGSSGNFNEQFF
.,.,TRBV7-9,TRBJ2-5,TGTGCCAGCAGCTTGGGCGGGACTTTCCAAGAGACCCAGTACTTC,CASSLGGTFQETQYF
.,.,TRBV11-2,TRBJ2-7,TGTGCCAGCAGCCCCCGAGTGAGCCACGAGCAGTACTTC,CASSPRVSHEQYF
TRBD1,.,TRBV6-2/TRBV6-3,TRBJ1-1,TGTGCCAGCAGTTACTTACAGGGGGCGCGCACTGAAGCTTTCTTT,CASSYLQGARTEAFF
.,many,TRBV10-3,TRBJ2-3,TGTGCCATCAGTGAGGCTTTGGGCACGCAGTATTTT,CAISEALGTQYF
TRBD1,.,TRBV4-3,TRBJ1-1,TGCGCCAGCAGCCACACCGGGACAGCTGAAGCTTTCTTT,CASSHTGTAEAFF
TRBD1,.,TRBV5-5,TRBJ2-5,TGTGCCAGCAGCCCAGGCTTTCACGGGACAGGCCAAGAGACCCAGTACTTC,CASSPGFHGTGQETQYF
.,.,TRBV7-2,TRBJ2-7,TGTGCCAGCAGCCAGGACGGCTACGAGCAGTACTTC,CASSQDGYEQYF
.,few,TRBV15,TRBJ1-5,TGTGCCACCAGCAGAGATCCGGGGTTGGGGCAGCCCCAGCATTTT,CATSRDPGLGQPQHF
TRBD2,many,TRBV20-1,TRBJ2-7,TGCAGTGCTAGAGATCCGCGGGGGAGTACCTACGAGCAGTACTTC,CSARDPRGSTYEQYF
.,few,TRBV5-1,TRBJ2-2,TGCGCCAGCAGCTTGGCCGGGGGACAGATCACCGGGGAGCTGTTTTTT,CASSLAGGQITGELFF
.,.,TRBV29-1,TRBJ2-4,TGCAGCGTTGATGGGGGGCCAAATATTCAACGGGAGATGGGGAACATTCAGTACTTC,CSVDGGPNIQREMGNIQYF
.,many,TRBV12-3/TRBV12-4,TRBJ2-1,TGTGCCAGCACCGTCAGGGGTCCCTACAATGAGCAGTTCTTC,CASTVRGPYNEQFF
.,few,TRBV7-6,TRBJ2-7,TGTGCCAGCAGCCTCCGCACCGACAGGACCTACGAGCAGTACTTC,CASSLRTDRTYEQYF
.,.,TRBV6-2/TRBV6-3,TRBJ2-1,TGTGCCAGCAGTTACAGGGCAGCGGCCCCCTACAATGAGCAGTTCTTC,CASSYRAAAPYNEQFF
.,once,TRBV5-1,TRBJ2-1,TGCGCCAGCAGCTTGGTCGAGATAAACCATGAGCAGTTCTTC,CASSLVEINHEQFF
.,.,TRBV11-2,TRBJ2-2,TGTGCCAGCAGTTTTGGATACACCGGGGAGCTGTTTTTT,CASSFGYTGELFF
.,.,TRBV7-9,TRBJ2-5,TGTGCCAGCAGCTCCCAGGGGTACAGAATGCGGGAGACCCAGTACTTC,CASSSQGYRMRETQYF
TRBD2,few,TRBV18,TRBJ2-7,TGTGCCAGCTCACGCCAGGGAGGGTCTGGCTCCTACGAGCAGTACTTC,CASSRQGGSGSYEQYF